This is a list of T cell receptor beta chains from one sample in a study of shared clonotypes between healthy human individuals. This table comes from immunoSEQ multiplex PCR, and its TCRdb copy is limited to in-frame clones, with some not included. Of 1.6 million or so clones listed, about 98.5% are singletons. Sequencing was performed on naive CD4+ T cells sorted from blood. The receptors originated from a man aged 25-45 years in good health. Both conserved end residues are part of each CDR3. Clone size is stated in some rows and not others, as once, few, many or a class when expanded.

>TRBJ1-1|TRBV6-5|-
CASSGQINTEAFF
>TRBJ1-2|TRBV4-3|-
CASSQAGTEWFRGYTF
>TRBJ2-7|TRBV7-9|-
CASSPSSGLAGVEQYF
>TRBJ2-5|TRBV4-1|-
CASSQVTSGLKETQYF
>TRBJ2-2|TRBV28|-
CASSPRRGSGELFF
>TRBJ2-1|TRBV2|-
CASDIYNEQFF
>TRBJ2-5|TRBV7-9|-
CASSPLPGRSLETQYF
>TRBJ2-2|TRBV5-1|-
CASSQTGLTTGELFF
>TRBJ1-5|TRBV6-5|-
CASSRREGNQPQHF
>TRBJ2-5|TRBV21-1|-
CASSNHPGKGETQYF
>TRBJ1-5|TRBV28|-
CASSLYINPNQPQHF
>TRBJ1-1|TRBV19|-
CASSIFRATNPEAFF
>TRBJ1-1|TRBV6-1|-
CASRMAQGNTEAFF
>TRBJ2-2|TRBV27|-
CASSPFSVAGYTGELFF
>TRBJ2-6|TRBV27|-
CASSISGTGGSAGANVLTF
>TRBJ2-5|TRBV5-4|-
CASSSGTGGQETQYF
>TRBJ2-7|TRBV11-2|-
CASSPGPEQYF
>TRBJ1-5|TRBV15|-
CATSRDGQPVSLKHF
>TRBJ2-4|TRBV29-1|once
CSVEPALGDIQYF
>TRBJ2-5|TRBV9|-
CASSPRWGGSGSGEETQYF
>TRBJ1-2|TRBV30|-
CAWSVQNGYTF
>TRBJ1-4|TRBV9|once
CASSVAGTGDEKLFF
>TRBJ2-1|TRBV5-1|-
CASSPGLIAAYNEQFF
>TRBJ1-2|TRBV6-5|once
CASSLGQANYGYTF
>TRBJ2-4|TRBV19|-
CASKGTAFPKNIQYF
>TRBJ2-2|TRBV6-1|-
CASSRNGGNTGELFF
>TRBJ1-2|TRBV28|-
CASSLASYGYTF
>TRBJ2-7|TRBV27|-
CASSLGWDVTYEQYF
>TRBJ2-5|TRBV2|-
CASSPSEPQYF
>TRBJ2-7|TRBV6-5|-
CASSSTRGSYEQYF
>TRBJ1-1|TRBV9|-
CASSGGGYGMNTEAFF
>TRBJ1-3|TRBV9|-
CASSQREGGGNTIYF
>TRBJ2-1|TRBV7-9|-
CASSLPVGSGNEQFF
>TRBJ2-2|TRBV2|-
CASSEVGAGELFF
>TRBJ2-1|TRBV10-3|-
CAIIRTSSGSYNEQFF
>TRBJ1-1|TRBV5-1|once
CASSLEARGTEAFF
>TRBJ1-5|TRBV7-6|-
CASSPDRGYNQPQHF
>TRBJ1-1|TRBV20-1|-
CSARGQGEAFF
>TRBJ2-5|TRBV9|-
CASSVAAGRQETQYF
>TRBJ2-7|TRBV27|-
CASLGSSGVGEQYF